The 18 T cell receptor beta chains presented below share a single source sample, sequenced in a study of TIL therapy for anti-PD-1-resistant metastatic lung cancer. The libraries were made with immunoSEQ v3. TCRdb keeps only in-frame clones here, not all; method: immunoSEQ multiplex PCR. The repertoire holds tens of thousands of clones, with around 70% as singletons. Stated time point: pre-treatment sample, taken before nivolumab and TIL therapy. The starting material was blood, obtained at baseline. The receptor source for this set is a person between 25 and 79 years old with non-small cell lung cancer.

V is TRBV30 and J is TRBJ1-5; 11 nucleotides line up with TRBD1. The CDR3 has 15 residues. The J segment lost 2 bases and the V segment lost 2 bases, leaving 2 bases of the junction unmatched. Germline V lookup: CDR1 GTSNPN, CDR2 SVGIG (reference sequence). CDR3: CAWSRGQGGNQPQHF. CDR3 nucleotides: TGTGCCTGGAGTCGGGGACAGGGGGGCAATCAGCCCCAGCATTTT. Full variable domain (missing parts from reference TRBV30 and TRBJ1-5): SQTIHQWPATLVQPVGSPLSLECTVEGTSNPNLYWYRQAAGRGLQLLFYSVGIGQISSEVPQNLSASRPQDRQFILSSKKLLLSDSGFYLCAWSRGQGGNQPQHFGDGTRLSIL.

Only a few counts were recorded for this clone. V usage is TRBV14 and J usage is TRBJ2-7; no definite D call. V lost 0 bases and J lost 7, with 4 bases in between. Per germline, CDR1 SGHDN and CDR2 FVKESK. The CDR3 has 11 residues. CDR3 amino acids: CASSQEREQYF. The CDR3, as DNA: TGTGCCAGCAGCCAAGAACGGGAGCAGTACTTC.

The chain employs TRBV19 and TRBJ1-5, with D perhaps TRBD1 (6 bases). Deletions cut 10 bases from V and 0 bases from J, with 16 bases between. The CDR3 loop spans 15 amino acids. CDR1 and CDR2 (germline): LNHDA, SQIVND (reference sequence). The CDR3 is CATKGDYNSNQPQHF. CDR3 sequence (DNA): TGTGCCACCAAGGGGGACTACAATAGCAATCAGCCCCAGCATTTT.

V is TRBV4-2 and J is TRBJ2-4, with TRBD2 matching 7 bases. The germline gives CDR1 LGHNA, CDR2 YNFKEQ. The length of the CDR3 is 16 residues. After removal of 2 bases from V and 6 bases from J, the junction contained 10 bases not matched to a gene. The CDR3, as DNA: TGTGCCAGCAGCCAACAGGGAGAGACTAGCTCAAACATTCAGTACTTC. Translated: CASSQQGETSSNIQYF.

The chain combines TRBV6-5 with TRBJ2-2; 7 bases agree with TRBD1. Germline V gene data show CDR1 as MNHEY and CDR2 as SVGAGI. The CDR3 contains 14 residues. J was trimmed by 3 bases and V by 10 bases; bases with no gene match: 8. CDR3: CAISTGWDTGELFF. CDR3 DNA sequence: TGTGCCATATCGACAGGGTGGGACACCGGGGAGCTGTTTTTT.

This clone appeared a few times. The gene calls are TRBV7-9 and TRBJ2-7; 8 bases are a match to TRBD1. The CDR3 is 14 residues long. Unmatched junction bases numbered 10, after V lost 5 bases and J lost 7 bases. Per germline, CDR1 SEHNR and CDR2 FQNEAQ (reference sequence). The DNA for the CDR3 is TGTGCCAGCAGCGACCGGGACAGGTTCTGGGAGCAGTACTTC. Translating gives CASSDRDRFWEQYF.

The chain carries TRBV19 and TRBJ2-3; D could derive from TRBD1 or TRBD2 (6 bases each). The CDR3 contains 17 residues. Germline V CDR1 and CDR2: LNHDA, SQIVND (reference sequence). V lost 5 bases, J lost 1 base, and 19 bases lay in between. CDR3 protein: CASSLAPGEVGTDTQYF. The CDR3 DNA is TGTGCCAGTAGTTTGGCCCCAGGGGAGGTGGGCACAGATACGCAGTATTTT.

The chain couples TRBV19 to TRBJ1-2; D is undetermined. Germline CDR1 LNHDA, CDR2 SQIVND (reference sequence). The V end lost 1 base, the J end lost 5 bases, and 8 bases lay between the germline ends. This CDR3 is built from 13 residues. The DNA of the CDR3 is TGTGCCAGTAGTATAGTCGACGAGTATGGCTACACCTTC. Its translation: CASSIVDEYGYTF.

In this sample, this clone turned up a few times. The rearrangement joins TRBV29-1 to TRBJ1-1, with no clear D. Germline V CDR1 and CDR2: SQVTM, ANQGSEA. Trimming took 6 bases from V and 0 from J, leaving 11 bases between them. This CDR3 region has 13 residues. This chain's CDR3 is CSVTLSMNTEAFF. The CDR3 bases are TGCAGCGTCACACTGAGCATGAACACTGAAGCTTTCTTT.

This clone occurred once. The gene calls are TRBV4-3 and TRBJ2-7; D gene ambiguous. This CDR3 contains 14 residues. Germline CDR1 and CDR2: LGHNA and YSLEER. The V end was cut by 3 bases, the J end by 0 bases, with 9 bases between. DNA of the CDR3: TGCGCCAGCAGCCAGGCTACTGACTCCTACGAGCAGTACTTC. Its translation is CASSQATDSYEQYF.

The chain carries TRBV5-1 and TRBJ2-7; 10 nucleotides line up with TRBD2. Looked up from germline, CDR1 is SGHRS and CDR2 is YFSETQ. The trim removed 0 bases at V and 6 bases at J, leaving 6 bases unmatched. The CDR3 consists of 15 residues. The CDR3 reads CASSLGTAGGLEQYF. The CDR3 nucleotides are TGCGCCAGCAGCTTGGGTACAGCGGGGGGGCTCGAGCAGTACTTC. Together with reference TRBV5-1 and TRBJ2-7, the CDR3 gives the full variable domain: KAGVTQTPRYLIKTRGQQVTLSCSPISGHRSVSWYQQTPGQGLQFLFEYFSETQRNKGNFPGRFSGRQFSNSRSEMNVSTLELGDSALYLCASSLGTAGGLEQYFGPGTRLTVT.

The gene calls are TRBV5-6 and TRBJ2-1, with D perhaps TRBD1 (6 bases). This CDR3 is built from 16 residues. Trimming removed 4 bases at V and 0 bases at J, with 14 bases between. CDR1 is SGHDT, CDR2 YYEEEE, per germline. CDR3 loop: CASSPRGPSSYNEQFF. The CDR3 coding sequence is TGTGCCAGCAGCCCCAGGGGTCCCAGCTCCTACAATGAGCAGTTCTTC.

The rearrangement joins TRBV10-1 to TRBJ2-3, with 11 bases aligning to TRBD1. The CDR3 length is 13 residues. Germline V gene lookup returns CDR1 WNHNN and CDR2 SYGVQD (reference sequence). V shed 7 bases, J shed 4 bases, and the junction held 1 base outside the gene matches. The CDR3 region is CASKGQGADTQYF. The CDR3 bases are TGCGCCAGCAAGGGACAGGGGGCAGATACGCAGTATTTT.

This clone showed up just once. This chain links TRBV7-2 with TRBJ2-1; the match to TRBD2 covers 14 bases. Germline V gene lookup returns CDR1 SGHTA and CDR2 FQGNSA. The CDR3 is 19 amino acids. V gave up 5 bases and J gave up 0 bases; unmatched junction bases: 9. The CDR3 protein is CASSQGLAGGARSYNEQFF. In nucleotides, the CDR3 is TGTGCCAGCAGCCAAGGACTAGCGGGGGGCGCCCGCTCCTACAATGAGCAGTTCTTC.

This clone has more than one count but fewer than ten. The chain has TRBV28 and TRBJ2-7; D may correspond to TRBD1 or TRBD2 (5 bases each). CDR3 length: 14 amino acids. V gave up 6 bases and J gave up 5 bases, with 17 bases separating them. Germline V lookup: CDR1 MDHEN, CDR2 SYDVKM. The CDR3 bases are TGTGCCAGCAGGCGATCGGGGCCTGGCGACGAGCAGTACTTC. This translates into CASRRSGPGDEQYF.

The gene calls are TRBV4-1 and TRBJ1-4, with 10 nucleotides matching TRBD1. After removal of 1 base from V and 8 bases from J, the junction contained 1 base not matched to a gene. The CDR3 loop spans 14 amino acids. Looked up from germline, CDR1 is MGHRA and CDR2 is YSYEKL. CDR3 amino acids: CASSQGQGAEKLFF. CDR3 nucleotide sequence: TGCGCCAGCAGCCAAGGACAGGGGGCGGAAAAACTGTTTTTT.

The rearrangement joins TRBV19 to TRBJ2-5; 11 positions agree with TRBD2. Germline loops: CDR1 LNHDA, CDR2 SQIVND (reference sequence). The CDR3 is 17 amino acids. With V trimmed by 2 bases and J by 5 bases, 10 bases remained unmatched. The CDR3 bases are TGTGCCAGTAGTATACAACCTAGCGGGGGGATTGGGGAGACCCAGTACTTC. Protein: CASSIQPSGGIGETQYF.

The chain carries TRBV9 and TRBJ2-3, with TRBD2 matching 10 bases. J was trimmed by 1 base and V by 2 bases; bases with no gene match: 13. CDR1 is SGDLS, CDR2 YYNGEE, per germline. The CDR3 loop spans 19 amino acids. CDR3 sequence: CASSVPSAGGLGGTDTQYF. CDR3 nucleotides: TGTGCCAGCAGCGTTCCCTCAGCGGGGGGGCTAGGTGGCACAGATACGCAGTATTTT.